Listed here is a single T cell receptor (beta chain). Its cognate antigen is unknown. Recent vaccinations or acute infections were absent in the healthy HIV-negative adult donors. Negatively enriched CD4+ T cells were divided by CD45RA into naive and memory. The data belong to a study of shared clonotypes between healthy human individuals. Study background: CD4 naive cells filled three plates per donor, CD4 memory three, CD8 naive two and CD8 memory one. Study-level results: The researchers took only blood, and tissue repertoires probably look different.

Assay: immunoSEQ multiplex PCR; the TCRdb copy retains only in-frame clones and omits some. There are 2 million to 2.5 million clones in the sample; 90% to 96% occur only once, and approximately 0.13% lies in the top ten. This sequence was found in a man aged 18 to 29 in good health. Input material: naive CD4+ T cells sorted from blood. Subset of the sample: CD45RA+ positively selected.

The DNA for the CDR3 is TGCGCCAGCAGCCAAGATGTTAGCGGGAAGTTGACAGATACGCAGTATTTT. Translation: CASSQDVSGKLTDTQYF. The chain is built from TRBV4-3 and TRBJ2-3; 8 nucleotides agree with TRBD2. Looked up from germline, CDR1 is LGHNA and CDR2 is YSLEER. V trimming: 0 bases; J trimming: 3 bases; junction bases outside the gene matches: 8. The length of the CDR3 is 17 residues.